The 22 T cell receptor beta chains reported below all come from one sample, sequenced in a study of T-cell memory formation after mild COVID-19. TCRdb called the 5' RACE reads again in MiXCR, with one record for every CDR3 protein. The table has about 250,000 distinct CDR3 sequences, roughly 18% seen once. The sequenced sample consisted of PBMCs or a T cell subset sorted from them (not recorded which). These receptors were obtained from a man younger than 30 who had mild COVID-19 (a few samples of this study predate the infection). Cell type and time point are not known.

In its sample, this clonotype was seen many times. CDR3 sequence reads: CATAGPRVQETQYF. Written as DNA, the CDR3 is TGTGCCACCGCTGGGCCGCGCGTACAAGAGACCCAGTACTTC. V usage is TRBV10-3 and J usage is TRBJ2-5; D is unclear. Trimming removed 10 bases at V and 2 bases at J, with 17 bases between. The length of the CDR3 is 14 residues. Germline assignment: CDR1 ENHRY and CDR2 SYGVKD.

This clonotype was picked up many times. The chain combines TRBV7-8 with TRBJ2-7; D not resolved. Per the germline V gene, CDR1 is SGHVS and CDR2 is FQNEAQ. V was shortened by 4 bases and J by 2 bases, with 9 bases between the two germline ends. The CDR3 is made up of 13 amino acids. CDR3: CASSSQGAYEQYV. CDR3 DNA: TGTGCCAGCAGCTCGCAAGGTGCCTACGAGCAGTACGTC.

This clonotype was observed a handful of times. The gene calls are TRBV19 and TRBJ2-5, with TRBD1 as a possible D gene (6 bases). The CDR3 runs to 14 residues. Germline CDR1 reads LNHDA; CDR2 reads SQIVND (reference sequence). The V and J ends lost 6 bases and 5 bases respectively, with 16 bases between them. DNA of the CDR3: TGTGCCAGTAGAGGAACGGGGACACGGGAGACCCAGTACTTC. Translation gives CASRGTGTRETQYF.

This clonotype was seen many times. This chain connects TRBV4-1 to TRBJ2-5, with a possible D match to TRBD1 (7 bases). The CDR3 is 14 amino acids. CDR1 and CDR2 (germline): MGHRA, YSYEKL. Trimming shortened V by 3 bases and J by 7 bases, and 15 bases separated the two germline ends. CDR3 sequence: CASSQLQGRGTQYF. CDR3 coding DNA: TGCGCCAGCAGCCAGTTACAGGGGCGGGGGACCCAGTACTTC.

The CDR3 protein is CASSFGQGFANTEAFF. CDR3 bases: TGTGCCAGCAGCTTTGGACAGGGCTTCGCGAACACTGAAGCTTTCTTT. The chain is built from TRBV11-3 and TRBJ1-1, with 8 bases matching TRBD1. This CDR3 spans 16 amino acids. Germline CDR1 and CDR2: SGHNT and YENEEA. Losses at the gene ends were 3 bases for V and 1 base for J; bases not matched to a gene: 7.

The rearrangement links TRBV20-1 to TRBJ2-1; D ambiguous. The CDR3 has 10 amino acids. Germline V gene lookup returns CDR1 DFQATT and CDR2 SNEGSKA (reference sequence). The CDR3 protein is CSGWGNEQFF. CDR3 sequence (DNA): TGCAGCGGTTGGGGAAATGAGCAGTTCTTC.

This sequence joins TRBV11-2 and TRBJ1-2, with D unclear. Germline CDR1 SGHAT, CDR2 FQNNGV. This CDR3 has 13 amino acids. Trimming removed 1 base at V and 2 bases at J, with 5 bases between. CDR3 nucleotides: TGTGCCAGCAGCTTAGGGGTCAACTATGGCTACACCTTC. This translates into CASSLGVNYGYTF.

This clonotype was picked up many times. This chain uses TRBV7-9 with TRBJ2-3; TRBD1 might be the D (6 bases). Germline values: CDR1 SEHNR, CDR2 FQNEAQ (reference sequence). V lost 8 bases and J lost 3, with 12 bases in between. The CDR3 runs 13 residues. The CDR3 sequence: CASLGRGTDTQYF. As DNA, the CDR3 is TGTGCCAGCCTAGGCAGGGGTACAGATACGCAGTATTTT.

The chain recombines TRBV5-1 with TRBJ2-1; no clear D. The CDR3 covers 16 residues. Germline V gives CDR1 SGHRS, CDR2 YFSETQ. Trimming shortened V by 0 bases and J by 0 bases, and 10 bases separated the two germline ends. The CDR3 region has the DNA TGCGCCAGCAGCTTGGCAGACCATAGCTCCTACAATGAGCAGTTCTTC. Residues: CASSLADHSSYNEQFF.

At least ten counts were recorded for this clonotype. This sequence joins TRBV5-1 and TRBJ2-1, with D unresolved. CDR1 is SGHRS, CDR2 YFSETQ, per germline. The CDR3 is 15 amino acids. The V end was cut by 0 bases, the J end by 6 bases, with 13 bases between. The CDR3 DNA is TGCGCCAGCAGCTTGGAGGTATTGACGGCCAATGAGCAGTTCTTC. Its protein is CASSLEVLTANEQFF.

This clonotype was seen ten or more times. V usage is TRBV5-1 and J usage is TRBJ2-3, with TRBD2 matching over 8 bases. CDR3 length equals 18 residues. V lost 0 bases to trimming and J lost 2 bases; unmatched junction nucleotides: 11. The germline V gene encodes CDR1 SGHRS and CDR2 YFSETQ. The CDR3 bases are TGCGCCAGCAGCTTGGTCGGGGTCTTCGGGGGGGACACAGATACGCAGTATTTT. Its translation: CASSLVGVFGGDTDTQYF.

The chain has TRBV7-2 and TRBJ1-2; 10 bases match TRBD1. J was trimmed by 12 bases and V by 3 bases; bases with no gene match: 10. The CDR3 sequence is 14 residues long. Germline CDR1 is SGHTA and CDR2 is FQGNSA. The CDR3 DNA reads TGTGCCAGCAGCTTCCGGGACAGGGGCCGTGAGCACACCTTC. It yields the protein CASSFRDRGREHTF.

This clonotype was picked up a small number of times. The CDR3: CAMTGDGNTIYF. For the CDR3, the DNA is TGTGCCATGACAGGGGATGGAAACACCATATATTTT. The chain has TRBV10-3 and TRBJ1-3; TRBD1 agrees at 8 bases. Germline V gene lookup returns CDR1 ENHRY and CDR2 SYGVKD. The J segment lost 3 bases and the V segment lost 9 bases, leaving 1 base of the junction unmatched. CDR3 length: 12 residues.

This clonotype was recorded many times. V and J are TRBV7-2 and TRBJ1-2; TRBD1 might be the D (5 bases). Per the germline V gene, CDR1 is SGHTA and CDR2 is FQGNSA. V was pared by 5 bases and J by 8 bases, with 18 bases between. CDR3 size: 14 residues. The CDR3, as DNA: TGTGCCAGCAGCCCCAGACAGCCTACTTCCGGCTACACCTTC. Translation gives CASSPRQPTSGYTF.

V gene TRBV11-2 combines with J gene TRBJ2-7, with D unresolved. Germline CDR1 is SGHAT and CDR2 is FQNNGV. This CDR3 is 12 amino acids long. Trimming removed 3 bases from V and 7 bases from J, with 10 bases in between. The CDR3 bases are TGTGCCAGCAGCTTTTCATCCGTTGAGCAGTACGTC. Encoded protein: CASSFSSVEQYV.

V and J are TRBV2 and TRBJ2-3; TRBD2 might be the D (6 bases). This CDR3 is 15 amino acids long. V was trimmed by 3 bases and J by 4 bases, leaving 14 bases between them. Germline V gives CDR1 SNHLY, CDR2 FYNNEI. CDR3: CASSDPPGGADTQYF. CDR3 coding DNA: TGTGCCAGCAGTGACCCGCCAGGAGGGGCAGATACGCAGTATTTT.

At least ten counts were recorded for this clonotype. CDR3 loop: CASSPPPGQETQYF. The CDR3, as DNA: TGTGCCAGCAGTCCTCCGCCAGGACAAGAGACCCAGTACTTC. This chain connects TRBV6-6 to TRBJ2-5, with D unclear. This CDR3 has 14 residues. V was clipped by 5 bases and J by 2 bases, with 12 bases between them. Germline assignment: CDR1 MNHNY and CDR2 SVGAGI (reference sequence).

The J gene is TRBJ2-2, the V gene TRBV6-6; a weak D match, TRBD2 (5 bases). This CDR3 contains 14 residues. CDR1 is MNHNY, CDR2 SVGAGI, per germline (reference sequence). Trimming took 4 bases from V and 1 from J, leaving 7 bases between them. DNA for the CDR3: TGTGCCAGCAGTTTACTAGAGAACACCGGGGAGCTGTTTTTT. Encoded protein: CASSLLENTGELFF.

The chain combines TRBV3-1 with TRBJ2-1; perhaps D is TRBD1 or TRBD2 (5 bases each). The CDR3 totals 17 residues. V was shortened by 0 bases and J by 4 bases, with 16 bases between the two germline ends. Germline V lookup: CDR1 LGHDT, CDR2 YNNKEL (reference sequence). CDR3 nucleotide sequence: TGTGCCAGCAGCCAAGATCCAAGGTTGGGGGTTTACAATGAGCAGTTCTTC. Amino acid sequence: CASSQDPRLGVYNEQFF.

CDR3 region: CASSSGLAGVIINEQFF. The CDR3 DNA is TGTGCCAGCAGCTCGGGACTAGCGGGGGTAATCATCAATGAGCAGTTCTTC. The chain recombines TRBV5-6 with TRBJ2-1; 14 nucleotides line up with TRBD2. This CDR3 spans 17 amino acids. CDR1 is SGHDT, CDR2 YYEEEE, per germline. V lost 3 bases, J lost 6 bases, and 8 bases stayed unmatched.

The chain recombines TRBV5-1 with TRBJ2-7; maybe TRBD2 (6 bases). Trimming took off 6 bases at V and 2 bases at J, with 9 bases between the two ends. The CDR3 extends over 12 amino acids. Germline loops: CDR1 SGHRS, CDR2 YFSETQ. The CDR3 reads CASMGGTYEQYF. The CDR3 DNA reads TGCGCCAGCATGGGGGGAACCTACGAGCAGTACTTC.

This clonotype was seen only once. This sequence joins TRBV7-8 and TRBJ2-5; D unclear. Germline V gene sequence: CDR1 SGHVS, CDR2 FQNEAQ. The V and J ends lost 1 base and 3 bases respectively, with 3 bases between them. CDR3 length equals 12 residues. The chain's CDR3 is CASSLVEETQYF. In DNA form, the CDR3 reads TGTGCCAGCAGCTTAGTTGAAGAGACCCAGTACTTC.